Below, one TCR beta chain is given with its context. The antigen remains unidentified. These data come from a study of blood T cells in healthy people across ages. Ranging in age from roughly 6 to 90, the donors were healthy Caucasian individuals from Russia. With a J-beta primer mix and a sample-barcoded 5' primer, a second PCR ran about 7 to 11 cycles. Using its own MiXCR run on the 5' RACE reads, TCRdb lists one record per CDR3 protein. The sample lists approximately 1,700,000 distinct CDR3 sequences; more than 35% were seen once. Broader study findings: Naive and antigen-experienced cells could not be conclusively compared, given unsorted PBMCs. Versus aged donors, long-lived donors had higher diversity and more naive CD4+ cells.

The CDR3 runs 16 residues. The germline CDR1 and CDR2 sequences are MNHEY and SMNVEV (reference sequence). Trimming removed 6 bases at V and 2 bases at J, with 19 bases between. This chain joins TRBV27 and TRBJ1-1, with D unclear. The sample taken for sequencing was blood. This clonotype was obtained from a human donor in good health. The CDR3, as DNA: TGTGCCAGCAGGCGAGGACCTCCCAGATATAACACTGAAGCTTTCTTT. Protein: CASRRGPPRYNTEAFF.